This TCR beta chain was documented in a study of OX40 agonist ivuxolimab in advanced cancers. On the study more broadly: Earlier treatment with anti-PD-1, anti-PD-L1 or anti-CTLA-4 was permitted, and 30% to 40% had received some. Three dose-escalation patients had partial responses: one with hepatocellular carcinoma and two with cutaneous melanoma. Regarding the study as a whole: Fewer expanded clones were found on average in CD4+ than in CD8+ T cells.

Trimming removed 3 bases from V and 6 bases from J; junction bases left unmatched: 1. CDR1 is LNHDA, CDR2 SQIVND, per germline (reference sequence). CDR3 length equals 13 residues. Profiling relied on immunoSEQ multiplex PCR, and the TCRdb table lists in-frame clones only, not all of them. There are about 69,000 clones in the sample; 65% to 80% occur only once, and over 2% lies in the top ten. This clone was counted a single time. Its antigen is still unknown. The sample was CD4+ or CD8+ T cells sorted from blood, taken in a trial of the OX40 agonist ivuxolimab. The sequence was collected from an adult with an advanced solid tumor such as melanoma, head and neck, liver or kidney cancer. This chain joins TRBV19 and TRBJ1-5; 8 bases are a match to TRBD1. The CDR3 sequence is CASSIQGAQPQHF. The CDR3 DNA follows: TGTGCCAGTAGTATCCAGGGGGCTCAGCCCCAGCATTTT.